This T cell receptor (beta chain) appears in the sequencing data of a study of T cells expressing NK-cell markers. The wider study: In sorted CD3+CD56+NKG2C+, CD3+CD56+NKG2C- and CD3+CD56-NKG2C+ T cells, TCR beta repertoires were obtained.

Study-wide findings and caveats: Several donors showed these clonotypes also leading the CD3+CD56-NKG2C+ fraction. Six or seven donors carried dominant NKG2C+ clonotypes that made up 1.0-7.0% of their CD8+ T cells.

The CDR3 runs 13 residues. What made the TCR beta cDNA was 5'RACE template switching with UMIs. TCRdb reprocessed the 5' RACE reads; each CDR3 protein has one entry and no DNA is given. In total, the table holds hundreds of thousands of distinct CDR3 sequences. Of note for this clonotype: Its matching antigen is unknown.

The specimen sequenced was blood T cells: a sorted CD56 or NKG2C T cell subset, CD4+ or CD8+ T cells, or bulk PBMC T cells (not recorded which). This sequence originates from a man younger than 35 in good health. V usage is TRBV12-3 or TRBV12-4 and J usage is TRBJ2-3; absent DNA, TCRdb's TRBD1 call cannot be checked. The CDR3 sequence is CASRDRGIGTQYF.